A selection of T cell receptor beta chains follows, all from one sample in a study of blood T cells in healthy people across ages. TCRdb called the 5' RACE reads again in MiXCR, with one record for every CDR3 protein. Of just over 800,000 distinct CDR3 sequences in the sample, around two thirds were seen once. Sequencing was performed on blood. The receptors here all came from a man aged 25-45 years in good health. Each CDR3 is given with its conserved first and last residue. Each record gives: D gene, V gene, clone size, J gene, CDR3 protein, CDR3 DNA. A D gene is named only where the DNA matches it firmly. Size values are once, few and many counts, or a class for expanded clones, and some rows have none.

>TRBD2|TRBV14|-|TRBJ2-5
CASSNGGGFPETQYF
TGTGCCAGCAGCAACGGGGGGGGCTTTCCAGAGACCCAGTACTTC
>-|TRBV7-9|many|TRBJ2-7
CASSLGQENEQYF
TGTGCCAGCAGCTTGGGGCAGGAAAACGAGCAGTACTTC
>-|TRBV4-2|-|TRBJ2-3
CASSQVPADTQYF
TGTGCCAGCAGCCAAGTTCCGGCAGATACGCAGTATTTT
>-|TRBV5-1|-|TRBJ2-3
CASSLGGRAGDTQYF
TGCGCCAGCAGCTTGGGAGGACGGGCGGGGGATACGCAGTATTTT
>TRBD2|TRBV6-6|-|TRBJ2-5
CASSYERGFRETQYF
TGTGCCAGCAGTTACGAGCGGGGGTTCCGAGAGACCCAGTACTTC
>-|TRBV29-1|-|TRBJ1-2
CSVVFPGEFNYGYTF
TGCAGCGTTGTTTTCCCAGGAGAGTTTAACTATGGCTACACCTTC
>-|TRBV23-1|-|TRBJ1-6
CASSQSRENSPLHF
TGCGCCAGCAGTCAATCCAGGGAAAATTCACCCCTCCACTTT
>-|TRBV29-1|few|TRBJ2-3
CSVDPRDTQYF
TGCAGCGTTGATCCGCGGGATACGCAGTATTTT
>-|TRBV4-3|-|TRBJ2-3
CASSLSFIITDTQYF
TGCGCCAGCAGCCTATCTTTTATAATCACAGATACGCAGTATTTT
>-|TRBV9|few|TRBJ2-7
CASSRATTNEQYF
TGTGCCAGCAGCCGGGCCACAACCAACGAGCAGTACTTC
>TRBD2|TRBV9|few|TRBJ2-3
CASSRAGGLTDTQYF
TGTGCCAGCAGCAGGGCGGGGGGGCTTACAGATACGCAGTATTTT
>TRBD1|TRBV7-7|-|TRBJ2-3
CASSIGQGETDTQYF
TGTGCCAGCAGCATTGGACAGGGGGAGACAGATACGCAGTATTTT
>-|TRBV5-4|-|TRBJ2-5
CASHGIQEETQYF
TGTGCCAGCCACGGGATTCAGGAGGAGACCCAGTACTTC
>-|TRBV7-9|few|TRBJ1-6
CASSLNGINSPLHF
TGTGCCAGCAGCTTAAACGGGATTAATTCACCCCTCCACTTT
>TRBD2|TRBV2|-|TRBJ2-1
CASTAGTSGVNEQFF
TGTGCCAGCACCGCGGGGACTAGCGGGGTTAATGAGCAGTTCTTC
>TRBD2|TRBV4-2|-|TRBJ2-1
CASSQEVAGGVNEQFF
TGTGCCAGCAGCCAAGAGGTCGCGGGGGGAGTCAATGAGCAGTTCTTC
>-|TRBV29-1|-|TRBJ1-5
CSVGAGQNQPQHF
TGCAGCGTTGGGGCAGGGCAAAATCAGCCCCAGCATTTT
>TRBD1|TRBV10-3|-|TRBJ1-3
CAISGTGTGNTIYF
TGTGCCATCAGCGGGACAGGGACTGGAAACACCATATATTTT
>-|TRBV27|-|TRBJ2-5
CASSTDRGRETQYF
TGTGCCAGCAGTACCGACCGGGGCCGAGAGACCCAGTACTTC
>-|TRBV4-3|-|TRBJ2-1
CASSQEGQGKGKQFF
TGCGCCAGCAGCCAAGAAGGGCAGGGAAAGGGAAAGCAGTTCTTC
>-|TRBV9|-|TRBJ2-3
CASSVVGVADTQYF
TGTGCCAGCAGCGTAGTTGGGGTAGCAGATACGCAGTATTTT
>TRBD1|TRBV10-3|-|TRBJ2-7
CAISWTGLFSYEQYF
TGTGCCATCAGTTGGACAGGGCTTTTCTCCTACGAGCAGTACTTC
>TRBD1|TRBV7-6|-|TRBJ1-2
CASSATGGNGYTF
TGTGCCAGCAGCGCAACAGGGGGCAATGGCTACACCTTC
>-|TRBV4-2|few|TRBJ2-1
CASSQEEGGSYNEQFF
TGTGCCAGCAGCCAAGAGGAGGGCGGCTCCTACAATGAGCAGTTCTTC
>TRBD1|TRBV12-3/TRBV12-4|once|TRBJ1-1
CASSREGQGGPEAFF
TGTGCCAGCAGCCGAGAGGGACAGGGAGGCCCTGAAGCTTTCTTT
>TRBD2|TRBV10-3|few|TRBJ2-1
CAISESGGGSYNEQFF
TGTGCCATCAGTGAGTCGGGGGGGGGCTCCTACAATGAGCAGTTCTTC
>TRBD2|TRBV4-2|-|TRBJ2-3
CASSPQHGLAGDASTDTQYF
TGTGCCAGCAGCCCACAACATGGACTAGCGGGAGACGCTAGCACAGATACGCAGTATTTT
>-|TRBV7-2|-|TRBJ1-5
CASSLAGQFGQPQHF
TGTGCCAGCAGCTTAGCGGGGCAGTTCGGGCAGCCCCAGCATTTT
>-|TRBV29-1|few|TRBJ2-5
CSVEDTPPPETQYF
TGCAGCGTTGAAGACACTCCTCCCCCGGAGACCCAGTACTTC
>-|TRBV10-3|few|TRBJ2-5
CAISGQRHQETQYF
TGTGCCATCAGTGGGCAAAGACACCAAGAGACCCAGTACTTC
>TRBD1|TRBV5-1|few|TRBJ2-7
CASSFGTGDNYEQYF
TGCGCCAGCAGCTTCGGGACAGGGGACAACTACGAGCAGTACTTC
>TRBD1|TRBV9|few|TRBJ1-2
CASSPRQGAYSNYGYTF
TGTGCCAGCAGCCCCCGACAGGGGGCCTATTCTAACTATGGCTACACCTTC
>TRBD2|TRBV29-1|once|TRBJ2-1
CSVVRLAGHEQFF
TGCAGCGTTGTAAGACTAGCGGGGCATGAGCAGTTCTTC
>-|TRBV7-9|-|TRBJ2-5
CATQNGGRYDLYF
TGTGCCACCCAAAACGGGGGCCGCTACGACTTGTACTTC
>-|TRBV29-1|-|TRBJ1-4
CSVLGTTNEKLFF
TGCAGCGTTCTCGGGACAACTAATGAAAAACTGTTTTTT
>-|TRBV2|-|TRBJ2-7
CASTLRTGSYEQYF
TGTGCCAGCACCCTAAGGACTGGCTCCTACGAGCAGTACTTC
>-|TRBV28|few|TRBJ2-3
CASRSDTDTQYF
TGTGCCAGCCGATCGGACACAGATACGCAGTATTTT
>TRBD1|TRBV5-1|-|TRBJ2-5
CASSLVGTGAEQYF
TGCGCCAGCAGCTTGGTGGGGACAGGGGCGGAGCAGTACTTC
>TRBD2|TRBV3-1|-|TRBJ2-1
CASSQDDLAGVEQFF
TGTGCCAGCAGCCAAGATGACCTAGCGGGGGTAGAGCAGTTCTTC
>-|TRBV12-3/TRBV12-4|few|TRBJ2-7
CASSLDSTYEQYF
TGTGCCAGCAGTTTAGACAGTACCTACGAGCAGTACTTC
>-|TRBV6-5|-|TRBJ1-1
CASRGTVTEAFF
TGTGCCAGCCGGGGAACTGTCACTGAAGCTTTCTTT
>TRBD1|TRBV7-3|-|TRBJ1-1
CASSYLGQMNTEAFF
TGTGCCAGCAGCTACCTGGGACAGATGAACACTGAAGCTTTCTTT
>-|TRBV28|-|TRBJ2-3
CASQNRDTRTDTQYF
TGTGCCAGCCAAAACCGGGACACGCGCACAGATACGCAGTATTTT
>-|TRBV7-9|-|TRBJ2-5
CASSLGGDSRWSPQETQYF
TGTGCCAGCAGCTTAGGGGGGGACTCCCGGTGGTCCCCACAAGAGACCCAGTACTTC
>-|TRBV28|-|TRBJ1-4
CASSTGTLNEKLFF
TGTGCCAGCAGTACCGGGACACTTAATGAAAAACTGTTTTTT
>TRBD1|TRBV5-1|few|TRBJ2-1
CASSLAGDRVGNEQFF
TGCGCCAGCAGCTTGGCCGGGGACAGGGTGGGCAATGAGCAGTTCTTC
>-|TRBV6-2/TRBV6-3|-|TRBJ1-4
CASSYVLGGPELFF
TGTGCCAGCAGTTACGTCTTGGGGGGCCCAGAACTGTTTTTT
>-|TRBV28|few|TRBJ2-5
CASSPGQFLEQYF
TGTGCCAGCAGTCCAGGACAGTTTTTGGAGCAGTACTTC
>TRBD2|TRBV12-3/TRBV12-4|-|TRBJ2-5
CASRRLADQETQYF
TGTGCCAGCAGGCGACTAGCAGATCAAGAGACCCAGTACTTT
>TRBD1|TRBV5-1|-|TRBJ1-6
CASSARDRVPTSPLHF
TGCGCCAGCAGCGCGAGGGACAGGGTTCCCACCTCACCCCTCCACTTT
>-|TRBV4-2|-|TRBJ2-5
CASSRLQDDQETQYF
TGTGCCAGCAGCCGTCTTCAGGACGACCAAGAGACCCAGTACTTC
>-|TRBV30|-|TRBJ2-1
CAWSGGKGTASYNEQFF
TGTGCCTGGAGTGGGGGTAAGGGGACCGCCTCCTACAATGAGCAGTTCTTC